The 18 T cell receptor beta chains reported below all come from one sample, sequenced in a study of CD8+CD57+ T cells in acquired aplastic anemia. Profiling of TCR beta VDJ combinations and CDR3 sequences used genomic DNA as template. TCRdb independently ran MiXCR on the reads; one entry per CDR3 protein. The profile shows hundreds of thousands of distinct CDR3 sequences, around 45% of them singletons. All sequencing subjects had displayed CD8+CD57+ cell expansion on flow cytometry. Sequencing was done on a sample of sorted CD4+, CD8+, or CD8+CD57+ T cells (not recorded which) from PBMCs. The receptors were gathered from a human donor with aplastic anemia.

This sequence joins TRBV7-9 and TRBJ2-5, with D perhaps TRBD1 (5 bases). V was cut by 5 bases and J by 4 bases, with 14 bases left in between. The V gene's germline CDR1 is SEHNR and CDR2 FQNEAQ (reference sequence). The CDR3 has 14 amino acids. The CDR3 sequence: CASSLRYDRETQYF. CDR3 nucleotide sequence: TGTGCCAGCAGCCTAAGGTATGACAGAGAGACCCAGTACTTC.

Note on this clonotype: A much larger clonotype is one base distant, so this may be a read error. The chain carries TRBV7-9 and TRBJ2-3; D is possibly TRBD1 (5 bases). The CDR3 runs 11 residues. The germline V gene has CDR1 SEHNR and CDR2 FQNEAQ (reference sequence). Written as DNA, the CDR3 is TGCGCCAGCAGCCGAGAAGGGGAGCAGTATTTT. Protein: CASSREGEQYF.

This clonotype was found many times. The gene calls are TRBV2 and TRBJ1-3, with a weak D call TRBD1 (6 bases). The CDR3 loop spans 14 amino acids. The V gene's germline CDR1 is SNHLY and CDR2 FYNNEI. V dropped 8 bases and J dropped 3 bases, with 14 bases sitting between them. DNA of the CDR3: TGTGCCAGCTCCCCGGGGGGCCTTGGAAACACCATATATTTT. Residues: CASSPGGLGNTIYF.

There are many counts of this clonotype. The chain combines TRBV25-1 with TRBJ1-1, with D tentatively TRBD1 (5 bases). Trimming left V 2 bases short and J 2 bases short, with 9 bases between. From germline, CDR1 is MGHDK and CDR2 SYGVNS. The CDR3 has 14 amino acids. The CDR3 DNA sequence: TGTGCCAGCAGTGAAGCCCAGGGAAACACTGAAGCTTTCTTT. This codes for CASSEAQGNTEAFF.

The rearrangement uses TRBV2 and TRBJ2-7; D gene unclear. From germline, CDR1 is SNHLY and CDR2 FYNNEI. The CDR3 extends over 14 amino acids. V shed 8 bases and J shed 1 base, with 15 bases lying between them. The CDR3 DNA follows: TGTGCCAGCCTAAGAGATCTAGGATCCTACGAGCAGTACTTC. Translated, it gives CASLRDLGSYEQYF.

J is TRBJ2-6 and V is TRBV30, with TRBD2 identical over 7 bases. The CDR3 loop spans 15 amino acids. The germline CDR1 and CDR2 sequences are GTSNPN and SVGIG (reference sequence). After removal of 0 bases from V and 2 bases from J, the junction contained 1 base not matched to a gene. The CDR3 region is CAWSVAGAGANVLTF. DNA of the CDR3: TGTGCCTGGAGTGTTGCGGGAGCTGGGGCCAACGTCCTGACTTTC.

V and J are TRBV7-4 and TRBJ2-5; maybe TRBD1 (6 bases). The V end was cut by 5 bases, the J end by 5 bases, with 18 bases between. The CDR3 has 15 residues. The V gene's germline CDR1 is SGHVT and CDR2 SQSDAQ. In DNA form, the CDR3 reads TGTGCCAGCAGCAACAGGGTGGCCCGGCTTGAGACCCAGTACTTC. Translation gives CASSNRVARLETQYF.

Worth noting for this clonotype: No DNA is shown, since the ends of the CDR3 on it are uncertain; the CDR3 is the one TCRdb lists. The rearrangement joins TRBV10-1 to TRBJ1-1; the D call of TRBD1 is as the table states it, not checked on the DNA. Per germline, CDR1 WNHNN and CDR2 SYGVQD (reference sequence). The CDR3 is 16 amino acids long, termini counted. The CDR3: CATQDREENYTCYAFF.

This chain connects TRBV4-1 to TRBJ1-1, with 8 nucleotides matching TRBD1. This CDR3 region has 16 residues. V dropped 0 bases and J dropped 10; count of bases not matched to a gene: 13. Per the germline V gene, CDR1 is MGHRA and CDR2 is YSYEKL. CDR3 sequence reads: CASSQDPRRAGGVAFF. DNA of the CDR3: TGCGCCAGCAGCCAAGACCCCAGGAGGGCAGGGGGCGTAGCTTTCTTT.

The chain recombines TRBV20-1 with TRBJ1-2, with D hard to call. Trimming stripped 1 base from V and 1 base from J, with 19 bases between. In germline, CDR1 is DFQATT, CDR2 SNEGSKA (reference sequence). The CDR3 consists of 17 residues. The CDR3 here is CSARGTSTSGSNYGYTF. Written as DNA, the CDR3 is TGCAGTGCTAGAGGCACCTCGACTAGCGGGAGTAACTATGGCTACACCTTC.

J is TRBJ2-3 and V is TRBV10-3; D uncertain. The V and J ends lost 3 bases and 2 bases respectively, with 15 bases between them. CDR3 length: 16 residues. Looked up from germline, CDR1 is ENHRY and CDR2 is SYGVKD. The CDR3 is CAISEGTVLTTDTQYF. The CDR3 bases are TGTGCCATCAGTGAAGGAACAGTCCTTACCACAGATACGCAGTATTTT.

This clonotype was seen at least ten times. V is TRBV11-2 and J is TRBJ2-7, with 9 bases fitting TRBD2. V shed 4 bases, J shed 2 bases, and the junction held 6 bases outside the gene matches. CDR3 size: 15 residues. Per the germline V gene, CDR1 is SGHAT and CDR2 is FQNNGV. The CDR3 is CASSSSGITAYEQYF. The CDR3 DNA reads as TGTGCCAGCAGCTCTAGCGGGATCACGGCCTACGAGCAGTACTTC.

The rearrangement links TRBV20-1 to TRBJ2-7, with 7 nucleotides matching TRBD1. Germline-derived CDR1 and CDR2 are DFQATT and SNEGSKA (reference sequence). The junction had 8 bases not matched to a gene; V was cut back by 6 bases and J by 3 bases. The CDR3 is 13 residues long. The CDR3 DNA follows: TGCAGTGCCAAAACAGGGGCAGACTACGAGCAGTACTTC. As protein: CSAKTGADYEQYF.

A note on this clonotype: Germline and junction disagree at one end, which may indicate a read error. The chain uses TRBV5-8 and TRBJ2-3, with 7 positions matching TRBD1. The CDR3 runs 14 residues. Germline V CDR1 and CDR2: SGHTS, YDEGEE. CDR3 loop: CAGSRRQGLDTQYF. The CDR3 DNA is TGTGCCGGCAGCCGAAGACAGGGTCTTGATACGCAGTATTTT.

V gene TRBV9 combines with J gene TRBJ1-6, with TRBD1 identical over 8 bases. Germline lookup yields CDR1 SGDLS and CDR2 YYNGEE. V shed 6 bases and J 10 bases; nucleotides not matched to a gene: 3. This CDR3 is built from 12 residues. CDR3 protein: CASTSGGSPLHF. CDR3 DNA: TGTGCCAGCACCTCAGGGGGCTCACCCCTCCACTTT.

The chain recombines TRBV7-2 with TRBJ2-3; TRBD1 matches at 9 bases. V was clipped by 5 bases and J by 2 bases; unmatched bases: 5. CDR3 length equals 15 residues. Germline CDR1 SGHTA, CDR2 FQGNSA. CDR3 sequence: CASSTWDRVTDTQYF. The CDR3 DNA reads TGTGCCAGCAGCACCTGGGACAGGGTCACAGATACGCAGTATTTT.

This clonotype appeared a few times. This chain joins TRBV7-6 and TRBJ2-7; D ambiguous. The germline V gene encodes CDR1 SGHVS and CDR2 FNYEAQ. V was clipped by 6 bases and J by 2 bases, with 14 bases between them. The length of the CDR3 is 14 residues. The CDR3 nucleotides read TGTGCCAGCAGTCCCTACCCCGGAACCTACGAGCAGTACTTC. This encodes CASSPYPGTYEQYF.

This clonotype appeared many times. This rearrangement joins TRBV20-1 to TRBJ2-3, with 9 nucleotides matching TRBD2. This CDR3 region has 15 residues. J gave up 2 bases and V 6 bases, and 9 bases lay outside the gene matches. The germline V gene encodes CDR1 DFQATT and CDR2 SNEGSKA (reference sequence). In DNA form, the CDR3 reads TGCAGTGCCAAGGCTAGCGGGGCCCCCACAGATACGCAGTATTTT. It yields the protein CSAKASGAPTDTQYF.